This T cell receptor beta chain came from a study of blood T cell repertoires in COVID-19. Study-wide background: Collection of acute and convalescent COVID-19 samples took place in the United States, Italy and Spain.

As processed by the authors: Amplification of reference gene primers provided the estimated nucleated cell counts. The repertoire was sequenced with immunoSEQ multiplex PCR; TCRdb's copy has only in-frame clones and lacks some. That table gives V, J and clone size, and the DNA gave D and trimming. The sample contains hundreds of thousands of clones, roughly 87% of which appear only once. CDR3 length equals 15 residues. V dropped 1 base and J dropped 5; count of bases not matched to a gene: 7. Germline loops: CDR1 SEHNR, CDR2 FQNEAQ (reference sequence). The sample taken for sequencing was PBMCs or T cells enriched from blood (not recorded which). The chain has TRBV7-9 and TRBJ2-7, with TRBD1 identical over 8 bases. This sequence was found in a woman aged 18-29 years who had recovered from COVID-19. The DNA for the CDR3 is TGTGCCAGCAGCTTAGTGCAGGGGGCAGGGAACGAGCAGTACTTC. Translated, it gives CASSLVQGAGNEQYF.